This T cell receptor (beta chain) was recorded in a study of regulatory T cells in long-lasting Graves disease. Overall study results and limits: Persistent disease showed a preference for TRBV28, TRBJ1-2 and TRBJ2-5.

The authors built TCR beta libraries using iRepertoire HTBI primers and Arm-PCR of CDR3 regions. TCRdb processed the multiplex PCR reads anew with MiXCR; each CDR3 protein has one entry. Of some 450,000 distinct CDR3 sequences detected, around 15% appear once; the ten largest clones hold roughly 10%. Germline CDR1 is SGHKS and CDR2 is YYEKEE (reference sequence). Deletions cut 0 bases from V and 0 bases from J, with 12 bases between. The CDR3 sequence is 16 residues long. The time point here: newly diagnosed GD, antithyroid drugs for less than 3 months. Making the TCR library involved RNA that had been extracted from PBMCs. A roughly 8.3-milliliter sample of peripheral blood was drawn into EDTA tubes. With regard to this clonotype: The antigen is unknown.

The sample was also reused in another study, on T cells in Graves' hyperthyroidism and ophthalmopathy. That study adds: Patients with uncontrolled infections, other autoimmune diseases, pregnancy or lactation were excluded. TCR CDR3 underwent first-round RT-PCR with the HTBI primer set.

This clonotype was obtained from a woman aged 25-40 years with Graves disease. This chain joins TRBV5-5 and TRBJ1-2, with a tentative D call TRBD1 (5 bases). Sample: peripheral blood mononuclear cells (PBMCs), taken at new diagnosis, from a patient treated with antithyroid drugs. The DNA of the CDR3 is TGTGCCAGCAGCTTGGCGTTTAGGGGAACTAACTATGGCTACACCTTC. Protein sequence: CASSLAFRGTNYGYTF. The full variable domain, completed using reference TRBV5-5 and TRBJ1-2, is DAGVTQSPTHLIKTRGQQVTLRCSPISGHKSVSWYQQVLGQGPQFIFQYYEKEERGRGNFPDRFSARQFPNYSSELNVNALLLGDSALYLCASSLAFRGTNYGYTFGSGTRLTVV.